Below are 15 T cell receptor beta chains sequenced from a single sample in a study of cytomegalovirus exposure and HLA in healthy donors. The primer mix had 60 Vbeta and 13 Jbeta primers. Profiled with immunoSEQ multiplex PCR; TCRdb holds only in-frame clones, not every one. The sample has a few hundred thousand clones, roughly 80% seen once. Sample: PBMCs. Receptor source: a girl aged 10-17 years in good health and CMV-seronegative.

This clone was seen only a few times. The chain employs TRBV5-6 and TRBJ2-1; TRBD2 agrees at 7 bases. V shed 4 bases and J 3 bases; nucleotides not matched to a gene: 10. Germline V gene data show CDR1 as SGHDT and CDR2 as YYEEEE. The CDR3 spans 16 residues. CDR3 sequence: CASSPGSGGFYNEQFF. The CDR3, as DNA: TGTGCCAGCAGCCCTGGTTCGGGAGGATTCTACAATGAGCAGTTCTTC.

This rearrangement joins TRBV18 to TRBJ2-5; a weak D match, TRBD1 (5 bases). V was pared by 3 bases and J by 5 bases, with 13 bases between. CDR1 is KGHSH and CDR2 is LQKENI in the germline V gene. This CDR3 has 14 amino acids. Written as DNA, the CDR3 is TGTGCCAGCTCACCCCAGGGTTTGTATGAGACCCAGTACTTC. Protein product: CASSPQGLYETQYF. Variable domain in full (rest from reference TRBV18 and TRBJ2-5): NAGVMQNPRHLVRRRGQEARLRCSPMKGHSHVYWYRQLPEEGLKFMVYLQKENIIDESGMPKERFSAEFPKEGPSILRIQQVVRGDSAAYFCASSPQGLYETQYFGPGTRLLVL.

The chain recombines TRBV5-6 with TRBJ2-7, with D possibly matching TRBD2 (6 bases). V was clipped by 2 bases and J by 3 bases, with 15 bases between them. CDR1 and CDR2 (germline): SGHDT, YYEEEE. The CDR3 has 15 amino acids. Here the CDR3 DNA reads TGTGCCAGCAGCTTCACAACTAGCCCTCACTACGAGCAGTACTTC. This sequence encodes CASSFTTSPHYEQYF.

The V call is TRBV28, the J call TRBJ1-2; 7 bases are a match to TRBD1. Trimming took 10 bases from V and 0 from J; bases not matched to a gene: 8. This CDR3 comprises 14 residues. Germline assignment: CDR1 MDHEN and CDR2 SYDVKM. The CDR3 sequence is CATTEGASNYGYTF. In DNA form, the CDR3 reads TGTGCCACCACCGAGGGGGCCTCTAACTATGGCTACACCTTC.

The V and J genes are TRBV2 and TRBJ1-2; no clear D. The CDR3 has 13 amino acids. Per germline, CDR1 SNHLY and CDR2 FYNNEI. V was clipped by 6 bases and J by 7 bases, with 15 bases between them. CDR3 residues: CASRGEGLSGYTF. CDR3 nucleotide sequence: TGTGCCAGCAGGGGAGAAGGCTTATCTGGCTACACCTTC.

In DNA, the CDR3 is TGTGCCAGCAGTTCAACGGCAGGGGGAATGTGGCCCCAGCATTTT. Its protein is CASSSTAGGMWPQHF. The chain has TRBV28 and TRBJ1-5, with 7 bases fitting TRBD1. This CDR3 has 15 amino acids. Losses at the gene ends were 4 bases for V and 9 bases for J; bases not matched to a gene: 12. CDR1 and CDR2 from the germline V gene are MDHEN and SYDVKM. The full variable domain, completed using reference TRBV28 and TRBJ1-5, is DVKVTQSSRYLVKRTGEKVFLECVQDMDHENMFWYRQDPGLGLRLIYFSYDVKMKEKGDIPEGYSVSREKKERFSLILESASTNQTSMYLCASSSTAGGMWPQHFGDGTRLSIL.

This chain links TRBV30 with TRBJ2-3; 7 positions match TRBD1. Germline V lookup: CDR1 GTSNPN, CDR2 SVGIG (reference sequence). Trimming at V came to 4 bases and at J to 0 bases, leaving 7 bases not matched to a gene. The CDR3 has 15 residues. CDR3 DNA: TGTGCCTGGATAAACGGACAGGCGAGCACAGATACGCAGTATTTT. Amino acid sequence: CAWINGQASTDTQYF. Based on the CDR3 plus reference TRBV30 and TRBJ2-3, the full variable domain is SQTIHQWPATLVQPVGSPLSLECTVEGTSNPNLYWYRQAAGRGLQLLFYSVGIGQISSEVPQNLSASRPQDRQFILSSKKLLLSDSGFYLCAWINGQASTDTQYFGPGTRLTVL.

The rearrangement links TRBV28 to TRBJ1-5, with D tentatively TRBD1 (6 bases). V was clipped by 7 bases and J by 4 bases, with 17 bases between them. The CDR3 is made up of 15 amino acids. The V gene's germline CDR1 is MDHEN and CDR2 SYDVKM. The CDR3 DNA follows: TGTGCCAGCATCGTCGGCGGGGGCGGGAATCAGCCCCAGCATTTT. Translating it yields CASIVGGGGNQPQHF. The variable domain in full, completed from reference TRBV28 and TRBJ1-5, reads DVKVTQSSRYLVKRTGEKVFLECVQDMDHENMFWYRQDPGLGLRLIYFSYDVKMKEKGDIPEGYSVSREKKERFSLILESASTNQTSMYLCASIVGGGGNQPQHFGDGTRLSIL.

V is TRBV30 and J is TRBJ2-3; 8 bases are shared with TRBD2. Trimming took 3 bases from V and 10 from J; bases not matched to a gene: 12. From germline, CDR1 is GTSNPN and CDR2 SVGIG (reference sequence). There are 14 residues in the CDR3. The CDR3 region has the DNA TGTGCCTGGAGGATCCCGGGACTAGGGAGGGCGCAGTATTTT. This translates into CAWRIPGLGRAQYF. The full variable domain, in which reference TRBV30 and TRBJ2-3 provide the parts outside the CDR3, is SQTIHQWPATLVQPVGSPLSLECTVEGTSNPNLYWYRQAAGRGLQLLFYSVGIGQISSEVPQNLSASRPQDRQFILSSKKLLLSDSGFYLCAWRIPGLGRAQYFGPGTRLTVL.

CDR3 protein: CASSPGLPGGGEQFF. Here the CDR3 DNA reads TGCGCCAGCAGCCCGGGACTGCCCGGCGGCGGTGAGCAGTTCTTC. The chain recombines TRBV5-1 with TRBJ2-1; the D gene is possibly TRBD2 (6 bases). CDR1 SGHRS and CDR2 YFSETQ come from the germline V gene. The CDR3 length is 15 residues. V was trimmed by 4 bases and J by 9 bases, leaving 20 bases between them.

The rearrangement uses TRBV6-1 and TRBJ2-5, with a possible D match to TRBD2 (5 bases). This CDR3 region has 15 residues. Germline CDR1 and CDR2: MNHNS and SASEGT. The V and J ends lost 7 bases and 2 bases respectively, with 17 bases between them. The CDR3 region has the DNA TGTGCCAGCAAAGGCTCAGCGACTATTCAAGAGACCCAGTACTTC. It specifies CASKGSATIQETQYF.

This clone was counted a single time. The gene calls are TRBV7-2 and TRBJ2-3; 10 nucleotides match TRBD2. V gave up 7 bases and J gave up 2 bases; unmatched junction bases: 9. This CDR3 has 16 amino acids. Germline V CDR1 and CDR2: SGHTA, FQGNSA. The CDR3 loop reads CASNPLAGAYTDTQYF. CDR3 nucleotides: TGTGCCAGCAACCCGCTAGCGGGGGCCTACACAGATACGCAGTATTTT.

The CDR3 DNA is TGTGCCAGCAGGGAATATTCAGGGTGCGGGGGGTTCTATTTTAACTATGGCTACACCTTC. Its translation: CASREYSGCGGFYFNYGYTF. The chain uses TRBV6-4 and TRBJ1-2, with TRBD1 as a possible D gene (5 bases). The V end lost 6 bases, the J end lost 1 base, and 30 bases lay between the germline ends. CDR1 MRHNA and CDR2 SNTAGT come from the germline V gene. The CDR3 is 20 amino acids.

This chain joins TRBV28 and TRBJ1-2; 9 bases are a match to TRBD1. Looked up from germline, CDR1 is MDHEN and CDR2 is SYDVKM. V shed 6 bases and J 3 bases; nucleotides not matched to a gene: 8. This CDR3 is built from 15 residues. CDR3 sequence reads: CASSRTGGGDYGYTF. CDR3 nucleotides: TGTGCCAGCAGCCGAACAGGGGGCGGGGACTATGGCTACACCTTC.

The V call is TRBV7-8, the J call TRBJ2-7, with TRBD2 as a possible D gene (5 bases). The CDR3 has 15 amino acids. V shed 3 bases and J shed 2 bases, with 14 bases lying between them. Looked up from germline, CDR1 is SGHVS and CDR2 is FQNEAQ. Written as DNA, the CDR3 is TGTGCCAGCAGCTTTAGGTCTCTCGGGACCTACGAGCAGTACTTC. Translating it yields CASSFRSLGTYEQYF.